This T cell receptor beta chain was captured by sequencing in a study of T cells after posttransplantation cyclophosphamide. Methotrexate plus calcineurin inhibitor accompanied controls' myeloablative marrow transplants; sampling was 1 year later. Some clones are missing from TCRdb's copy, which holds only in-frame ones; the method was immunoSEQ multiplex PCR. Of 15,000 to 20,000 clones in the sample, roughly 80% were seen once. J was trimmed by 4 bases and V by 4 bases; bases with no gene match: 9. This CDR3 has 15 residues. Germline V gives CDR1 SGHNT, CDR2 YYREEE (reference sequence). The clonotype was recovered from a male patient aged 25-45 years who received an allogeneic stem cell transplant from an unrelated donor, was CMV-positive, and had acute and chronic GVHD. The T cells may partly be graft donor cells. This sequence joins TRBV5-4 and TRBJ1-1, with TRBD1 identical over 8 bases. This specimen was PBMCs, taken 441 days after allogeneic stem cell transplant with calcineurin inhibitor and methotrexate. CDR3 sequence reads: CASSVGQGRATEAFF. In nucleotides, the CDR3 is TGTGCCAGCAGCGTCGGACAGGGTAGGGCCACTGAAGCTTTCTTT.